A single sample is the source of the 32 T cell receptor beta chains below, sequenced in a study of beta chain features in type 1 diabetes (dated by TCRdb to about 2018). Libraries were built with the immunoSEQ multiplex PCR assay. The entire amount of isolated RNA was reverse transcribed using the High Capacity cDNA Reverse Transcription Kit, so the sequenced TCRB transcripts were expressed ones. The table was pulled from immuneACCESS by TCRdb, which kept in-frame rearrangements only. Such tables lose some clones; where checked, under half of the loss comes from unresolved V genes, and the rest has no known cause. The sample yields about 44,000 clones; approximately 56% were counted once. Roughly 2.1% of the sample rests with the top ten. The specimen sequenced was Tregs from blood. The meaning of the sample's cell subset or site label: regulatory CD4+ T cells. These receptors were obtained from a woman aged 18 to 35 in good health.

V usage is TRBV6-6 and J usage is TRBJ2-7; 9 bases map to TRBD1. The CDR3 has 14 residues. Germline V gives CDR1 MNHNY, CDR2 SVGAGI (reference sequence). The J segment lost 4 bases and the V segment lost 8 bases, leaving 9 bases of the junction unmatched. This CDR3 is CASRLLTGGYEQYF. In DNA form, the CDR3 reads TGTGCCAGCCGCCTCCTGACAGGGGGTTACGAGCAGTACTTC.

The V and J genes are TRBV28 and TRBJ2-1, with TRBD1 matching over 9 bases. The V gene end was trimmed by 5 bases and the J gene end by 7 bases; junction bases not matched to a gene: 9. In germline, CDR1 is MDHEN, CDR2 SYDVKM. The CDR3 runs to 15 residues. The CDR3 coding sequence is TGTGCCAGCAGTCTCTCGGGACAGGGTGGAAATGAGCAGTTCTTC. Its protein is CASSLSGQGGNEQFF.

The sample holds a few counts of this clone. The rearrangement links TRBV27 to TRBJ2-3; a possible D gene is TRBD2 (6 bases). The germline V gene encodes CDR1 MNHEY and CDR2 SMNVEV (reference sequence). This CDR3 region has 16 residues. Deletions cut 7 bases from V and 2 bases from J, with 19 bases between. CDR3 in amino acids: CASTRRTGLVTDTQYF. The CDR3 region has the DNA TGTGCCAGCACCCGGCGAACGGGACTTGTCACAGATACGCAGTATTTT.

CDR3 region: CASSLNSGSGNTIYF. The DNA of the CDR3 is TGTGCCAGCAGCTTAAATTCAGGGTCTGGAAACACCATATATTTT. This rearrangement joins TRBV13 to TRBJ1-3; a weak D match, TRBD1 (5 bases). V was clipped by 2 bases and J by 1 base, with 9 bases between them. The germline gives CDR1 PRHDT, CDR2 FYEKMQ (reference sequence). The CDR3 length is 15 residues. Variable domain in full (rest from reference TRBV13 and TRBJ1-3): AAGVIQSPRHLIKEKRETATLKCYPIPRHDTVYWYQQGPGQDPQFLISFYEKMQSDKGSIPDRFSAQQFSDYHSELNMSSLELGDSALYFCASSLNSGSGNTIYFGEGSWLTVV.

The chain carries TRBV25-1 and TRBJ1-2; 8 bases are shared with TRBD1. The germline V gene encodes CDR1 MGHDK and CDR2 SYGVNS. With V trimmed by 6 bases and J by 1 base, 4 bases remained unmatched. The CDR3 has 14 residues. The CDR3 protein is CASRLTGVNYGYTF. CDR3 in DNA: TGTGCCAGCAGGTTGACAGGGGTTAACTATGGCTACACCTTC.

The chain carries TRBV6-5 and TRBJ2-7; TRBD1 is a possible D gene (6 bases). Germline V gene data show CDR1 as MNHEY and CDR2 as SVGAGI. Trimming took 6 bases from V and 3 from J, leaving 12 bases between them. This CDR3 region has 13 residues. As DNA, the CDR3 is TGTGCCAGCAGACCCACAGGGAACTACGAGCAGTACTTC. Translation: CASRPTGNYEQYF.

CDR3 DNA sequence: TGTGCCAGCAGCGGGGAGGGGTGGGGCACTGAAGCTTTCTTT. Amino acid sequence: CASSGEGWGTEAFF. The rearrangement uses TRBV2 and TRBJ1-1; the D gene is possibly TRBD1 (5 bases). Trimming took 6 bases from V and 4 from J, leaving 15 bases between them. This CDR3 has 14 amino acids. Germline V gene data show CDR1 as SNHLY and CDR2 as FYNNEI.

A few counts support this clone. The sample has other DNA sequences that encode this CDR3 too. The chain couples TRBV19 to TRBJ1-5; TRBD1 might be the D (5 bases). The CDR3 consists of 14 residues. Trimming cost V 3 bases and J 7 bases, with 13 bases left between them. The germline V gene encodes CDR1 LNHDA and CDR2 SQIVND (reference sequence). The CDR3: CASSIAGERQPQHF. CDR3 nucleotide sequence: TGTGCCAGTAGTATCGCGGGGGAGAGGCAGCCCCAGCATTTT.

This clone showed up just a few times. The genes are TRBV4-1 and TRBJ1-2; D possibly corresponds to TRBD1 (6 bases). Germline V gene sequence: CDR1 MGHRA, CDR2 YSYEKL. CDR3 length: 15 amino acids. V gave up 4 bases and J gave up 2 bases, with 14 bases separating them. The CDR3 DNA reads TGCGCCAGCAGCCCCCAAAGACAGGCAAACTATGGCTACACCTTC. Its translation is CASSPQRQANYGYTF.

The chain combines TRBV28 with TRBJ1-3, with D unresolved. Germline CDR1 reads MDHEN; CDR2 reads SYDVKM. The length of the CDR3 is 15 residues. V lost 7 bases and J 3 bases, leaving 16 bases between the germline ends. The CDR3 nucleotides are TGTGCCAGCAAATATGATGCGGCCCTTGGAAACACCATATATTTT. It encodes CASKYDAALGNTIYF.

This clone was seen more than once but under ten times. CDR3 amino acids: CASREGSRSGANVLTF. CDR3 DNA sequence: TGTGCCAGCAGGGAGGGTTCGAGGTCTGGGGCCAACGTCCTGACTTTC. V and J are TRBV2 and TRBJ2-6; TRBD2 might be the D (6 bases). The germline CDR1 and CDR2 sequences are SNHLY and FYNNEI. The CDR3 is 16 amino acids. V shed 6 bases and J shed 1 base, with 13 bases lying between them.

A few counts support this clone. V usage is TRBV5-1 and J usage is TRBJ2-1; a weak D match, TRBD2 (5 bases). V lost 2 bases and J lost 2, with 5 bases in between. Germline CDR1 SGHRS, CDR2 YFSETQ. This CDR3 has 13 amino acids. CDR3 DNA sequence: TGCGCCAGCAGCTTCGGGACCTACAATGAGCAGTTCTTC. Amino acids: CASSFGTYNEQFF.

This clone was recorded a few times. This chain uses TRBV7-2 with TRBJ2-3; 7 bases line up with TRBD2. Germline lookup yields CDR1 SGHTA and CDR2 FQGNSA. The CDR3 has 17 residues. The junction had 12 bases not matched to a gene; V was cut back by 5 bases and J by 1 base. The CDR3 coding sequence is TGTGCCAGCAGCCACAGATGGCGGGAGACTGGCACAGATACGCAGTATTTT. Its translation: CASSHRWRETGTDTQYF.

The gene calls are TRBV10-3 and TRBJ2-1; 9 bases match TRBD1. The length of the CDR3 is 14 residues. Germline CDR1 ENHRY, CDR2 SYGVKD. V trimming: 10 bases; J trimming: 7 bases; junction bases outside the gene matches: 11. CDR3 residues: CATSKGDRDNEQFF. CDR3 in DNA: TGTGCCACCAGCAAAGGGGACAGGGATAATGAGCAGTTCTTC.

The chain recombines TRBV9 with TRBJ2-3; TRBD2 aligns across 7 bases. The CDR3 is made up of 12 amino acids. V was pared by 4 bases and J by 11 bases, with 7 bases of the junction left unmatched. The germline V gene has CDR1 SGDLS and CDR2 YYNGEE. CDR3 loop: CASSPAGLLQYF. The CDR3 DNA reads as TGTGCCAGCAGCCCAGCGGGACTACTGCAGTATTTT.

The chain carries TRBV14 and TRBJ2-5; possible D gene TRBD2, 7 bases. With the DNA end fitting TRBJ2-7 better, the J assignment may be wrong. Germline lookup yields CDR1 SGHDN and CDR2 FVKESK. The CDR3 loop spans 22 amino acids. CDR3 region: CASSQDLVRRIDRLAASYEQYF. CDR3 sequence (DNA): TGTGCCAGCAGCCAAGATCTTGTCAGACGCATTGACAGGCTAGCGGCCTCCTACGAGCAGTACTTC.

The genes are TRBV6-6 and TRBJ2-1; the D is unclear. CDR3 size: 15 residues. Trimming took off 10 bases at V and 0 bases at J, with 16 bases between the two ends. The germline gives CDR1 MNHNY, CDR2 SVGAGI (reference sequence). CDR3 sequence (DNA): TGTGCCATCCATACCACCTCGCGCTCCTACAATGAGCAGTTCTTC. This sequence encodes CAIHTTSRSYNEQFF.

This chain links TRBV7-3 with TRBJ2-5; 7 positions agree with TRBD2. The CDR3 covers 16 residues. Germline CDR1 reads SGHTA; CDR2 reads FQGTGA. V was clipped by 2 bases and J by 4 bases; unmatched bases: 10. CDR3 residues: CASSLVGGSRIETQYF. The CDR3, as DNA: TGTGCCAGCAGCTTAGTGGGCGGGAGTCGTATAGAGACCCAGTACTTC.

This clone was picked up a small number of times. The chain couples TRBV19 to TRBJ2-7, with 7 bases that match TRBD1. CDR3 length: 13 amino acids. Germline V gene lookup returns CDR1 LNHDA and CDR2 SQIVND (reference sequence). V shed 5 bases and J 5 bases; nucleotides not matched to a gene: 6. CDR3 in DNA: TGTGCCAGTAGTCCCACAGGGGTCAACGAGCAGTACTTC. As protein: CASSPTGVNEQYF.

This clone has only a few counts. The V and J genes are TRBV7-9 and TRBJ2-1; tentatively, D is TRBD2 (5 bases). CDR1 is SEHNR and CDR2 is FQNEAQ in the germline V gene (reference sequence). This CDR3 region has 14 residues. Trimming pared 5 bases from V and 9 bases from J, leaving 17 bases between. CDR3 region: CASSLEREWGEQFF. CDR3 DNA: TGTGCCAGCAGCCTTGAGAGGGAGTGGGGTGAGCAGTTCTTC. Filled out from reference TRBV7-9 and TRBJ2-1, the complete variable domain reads DTGVSQNPRHKITKRGQNVTFRCDPISEHNRLYWYRQTLGQGPEFLTYFQNEAQLEKSRLLSDRFSAERPKGSFSTLEIQRTEQGDSAMYLCASSLEREWGEQFFGPGTRLTVL.

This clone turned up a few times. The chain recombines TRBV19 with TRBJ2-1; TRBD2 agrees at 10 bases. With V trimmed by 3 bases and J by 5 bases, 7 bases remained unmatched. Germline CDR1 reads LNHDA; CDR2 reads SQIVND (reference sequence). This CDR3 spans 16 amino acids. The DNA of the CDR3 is TGTGCCAGTAGTATCCCGGGGCTAGCGGGGGACAATGAGCAGTTCTTC. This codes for CASSIPGLAGDNEQFF.

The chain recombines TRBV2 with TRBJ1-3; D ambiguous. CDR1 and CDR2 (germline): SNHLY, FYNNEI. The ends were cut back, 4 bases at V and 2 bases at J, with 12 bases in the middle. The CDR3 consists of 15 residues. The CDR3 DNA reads TGTGCCAGCAGTGGTGGGCAGTCCGCTGGAAACACCATATATTTT. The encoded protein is CASSGGQSAGNTIYF.

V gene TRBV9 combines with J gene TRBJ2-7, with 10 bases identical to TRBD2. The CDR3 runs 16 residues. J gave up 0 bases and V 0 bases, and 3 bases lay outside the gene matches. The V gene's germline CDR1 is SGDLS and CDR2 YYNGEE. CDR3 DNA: TGTGCCAGCAGCGTAGCCCCTAGCGGGAGCTCCTACGAGCAGTACTTC. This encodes CASSVAPSGSSYEQYF. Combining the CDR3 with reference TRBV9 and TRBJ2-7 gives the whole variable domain DSGVTQTPKHLITATGQRVTLRCSPRSGDLSVYWYQQSLDQGLQFLIQYYNGEERAKGNILERFSAQQFPDLHSELNLSSLELGDSALYFCASSVAPSGSSYEQYFGPGTRLTVT.

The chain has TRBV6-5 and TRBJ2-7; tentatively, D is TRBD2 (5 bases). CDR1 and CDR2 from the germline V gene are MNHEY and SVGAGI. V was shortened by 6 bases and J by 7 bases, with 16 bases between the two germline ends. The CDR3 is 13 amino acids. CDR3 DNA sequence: TGTGCCAGCAGCCTCAAGGGAGTCGGGGAGCAGTACTTC. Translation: CASSLKGVGEQYF.

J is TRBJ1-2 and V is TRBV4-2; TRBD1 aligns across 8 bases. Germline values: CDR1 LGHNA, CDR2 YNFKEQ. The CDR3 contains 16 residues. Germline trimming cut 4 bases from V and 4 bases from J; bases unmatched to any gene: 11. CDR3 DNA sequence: TGTGCCAGCAGCCCCAACGCCGCAGGGGGCTTCTATGGCTACACCTTC. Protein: CASSPNAAGGFYGYTF.

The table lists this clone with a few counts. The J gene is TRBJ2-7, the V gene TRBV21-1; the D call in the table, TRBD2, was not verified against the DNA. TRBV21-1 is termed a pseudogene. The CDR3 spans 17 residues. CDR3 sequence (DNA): TGTGCCAGCAGCAAAAGGAGTGGGGGGGGTTACTCCTACGAGCAGTACTTC. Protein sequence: CASSKRSGGGYSYEQYF.

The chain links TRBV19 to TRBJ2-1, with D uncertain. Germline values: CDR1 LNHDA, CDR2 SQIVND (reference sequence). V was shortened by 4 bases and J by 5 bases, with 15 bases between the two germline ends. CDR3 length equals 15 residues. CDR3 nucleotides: TGTGCCAGTAGTAAACCCCTAGTAGGTGACAATGAGCAGTTCTTC. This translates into CASSKPLVGDNEQFF.

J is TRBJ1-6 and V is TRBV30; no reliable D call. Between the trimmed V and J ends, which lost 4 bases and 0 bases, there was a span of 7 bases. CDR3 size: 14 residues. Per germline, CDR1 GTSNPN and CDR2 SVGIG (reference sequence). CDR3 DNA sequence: TGTGCCTGGATACCAGGCTCCTATAATTCACCCCTCCACTTT. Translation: CAWIPGSYNSPLHF.

The CDR3 protein is CASSSRTEYNEQFF. CDR3 coding DNA: TGTGCCAGTAGTTCGCGGACAGAGTACAATGAGCAGTTCTTC. The genes are TRBV19 and TRBJ2-1, with D possibly being TRBD1 (6 bases). Germline assignment: CDR1 LNHDA and CDR2 SQIVND (reference sequence). The CDR3 spans 14 residues. Trimming took 5 bases from V and 4 from J, leaving 12 bases between them. The full variable domain, its missing parts supplied by reference TRBV19 and TRBJ2-1, is DGGITQSPKYLFRKEGQNVTLSCEQNLNHDAMYWYRQDPGQGLRLIYYSQIVNDFQKGDIAEGYSVSREKKESFPLTVTSAQKNPTAFYLCASSSRTEYNEQFFGPGTRLTVL.

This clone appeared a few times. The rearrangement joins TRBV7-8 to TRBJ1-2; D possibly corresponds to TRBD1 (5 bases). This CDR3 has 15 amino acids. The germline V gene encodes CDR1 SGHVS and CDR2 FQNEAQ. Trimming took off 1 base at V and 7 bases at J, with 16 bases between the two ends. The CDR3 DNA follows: TGTGCCAGCAGCTTAGGGGGCTGGACCTTCAGTGGCTACACCTTC. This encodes CASSLGGWTFSGYTF.

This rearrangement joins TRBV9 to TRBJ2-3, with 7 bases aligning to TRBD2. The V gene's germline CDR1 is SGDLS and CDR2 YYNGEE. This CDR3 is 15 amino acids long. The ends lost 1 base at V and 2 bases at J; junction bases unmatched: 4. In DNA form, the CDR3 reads TGTGCCAGCAGCGTATGGGCGGGAGTCACAGATACGCAGTATTTT. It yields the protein CASSVWAGVTDTQYF.

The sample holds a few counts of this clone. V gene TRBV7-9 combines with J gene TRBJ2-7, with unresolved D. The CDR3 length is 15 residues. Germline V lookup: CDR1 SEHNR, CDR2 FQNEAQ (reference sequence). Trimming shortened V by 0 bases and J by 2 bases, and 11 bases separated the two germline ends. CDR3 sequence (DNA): TGTGCCAGCAGCTTAGCGACAAGGCCCACCTACGAGCAGTACTTC. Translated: CASSLATRPTYEQYF.